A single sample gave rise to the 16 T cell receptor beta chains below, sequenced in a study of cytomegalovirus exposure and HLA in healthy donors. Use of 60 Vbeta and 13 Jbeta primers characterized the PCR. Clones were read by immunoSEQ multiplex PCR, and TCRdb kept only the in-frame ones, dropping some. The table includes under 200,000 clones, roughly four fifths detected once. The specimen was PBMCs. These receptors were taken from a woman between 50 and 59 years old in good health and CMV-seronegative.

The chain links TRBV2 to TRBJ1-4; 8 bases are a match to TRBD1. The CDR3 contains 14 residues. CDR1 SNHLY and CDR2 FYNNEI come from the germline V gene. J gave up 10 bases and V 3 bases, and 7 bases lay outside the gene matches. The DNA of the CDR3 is TGTGCCAGCAGTGAGGGCGGACAGGGTCGAAAACTGTTTTTT. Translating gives CASSEGGQGRKLFF.

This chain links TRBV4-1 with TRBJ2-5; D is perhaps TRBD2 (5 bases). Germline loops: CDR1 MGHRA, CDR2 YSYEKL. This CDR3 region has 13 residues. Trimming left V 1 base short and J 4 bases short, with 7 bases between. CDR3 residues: CASSQGGAETQYF. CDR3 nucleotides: TGCGCCAGCAGCCAAGGGGGAGCAGAGACCCAGTACTTC.

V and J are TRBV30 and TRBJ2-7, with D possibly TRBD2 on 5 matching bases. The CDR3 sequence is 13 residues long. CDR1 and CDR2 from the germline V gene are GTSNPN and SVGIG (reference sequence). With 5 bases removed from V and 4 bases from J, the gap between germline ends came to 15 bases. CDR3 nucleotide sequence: TGTGCCTGGGAGTCGATCGGCGGGTACGAGCAGTACTTC. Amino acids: CAWESIGGYEQYF.

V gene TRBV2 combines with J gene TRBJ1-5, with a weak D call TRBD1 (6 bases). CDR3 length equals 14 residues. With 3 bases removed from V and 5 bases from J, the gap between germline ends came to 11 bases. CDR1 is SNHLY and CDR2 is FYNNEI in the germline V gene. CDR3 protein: CASSDRDIHQPQHF. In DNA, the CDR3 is TGTGCCAGCAGTGACAGGGACATCCATCAGCCCCAGCATTTT.

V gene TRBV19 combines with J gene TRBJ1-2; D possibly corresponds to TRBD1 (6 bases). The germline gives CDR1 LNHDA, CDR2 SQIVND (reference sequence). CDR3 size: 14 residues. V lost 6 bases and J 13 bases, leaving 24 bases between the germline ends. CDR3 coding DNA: TGTGCCAGTAGCCCCAGGGGAGCGATCCTTGGGGGCACCTTC. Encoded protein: CASSPRGAILGGTF.

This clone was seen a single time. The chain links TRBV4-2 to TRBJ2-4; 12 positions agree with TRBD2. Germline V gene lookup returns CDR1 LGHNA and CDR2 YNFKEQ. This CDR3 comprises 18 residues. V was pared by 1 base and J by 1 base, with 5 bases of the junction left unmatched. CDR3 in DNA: TGTGCCAGCAGCCAAGTCCTAGCGGGGGGGGAGGCCAAAAACATTCAGTACTTC. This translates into CASSQVLAGGEAKNIQYF.

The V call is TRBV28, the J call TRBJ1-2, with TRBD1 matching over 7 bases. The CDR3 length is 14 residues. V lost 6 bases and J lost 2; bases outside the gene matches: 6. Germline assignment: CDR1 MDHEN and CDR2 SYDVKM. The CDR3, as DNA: TGTGCCAGCAGATGGAGGGGGCGGAACTATGGCTACACCTTC. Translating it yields CASRWRGRNYGYTF.

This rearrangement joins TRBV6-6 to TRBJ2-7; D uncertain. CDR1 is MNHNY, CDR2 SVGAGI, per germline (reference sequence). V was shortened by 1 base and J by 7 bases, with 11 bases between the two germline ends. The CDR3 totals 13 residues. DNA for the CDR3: TGTGCCAGCAGTTACTTGGCGACGGGTGAGCAGTACTTC. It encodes CASSYLATGEQYF.

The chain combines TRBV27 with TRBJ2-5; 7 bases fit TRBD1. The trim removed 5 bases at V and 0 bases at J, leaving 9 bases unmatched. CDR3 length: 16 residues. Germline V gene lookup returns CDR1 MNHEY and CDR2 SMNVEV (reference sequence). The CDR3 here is CASSPPLGTDQETQYF. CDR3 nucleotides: TGTGCCAGCAGTCCTCCACTCGGGACAGACCAAGAGACCCAGTACTTC.

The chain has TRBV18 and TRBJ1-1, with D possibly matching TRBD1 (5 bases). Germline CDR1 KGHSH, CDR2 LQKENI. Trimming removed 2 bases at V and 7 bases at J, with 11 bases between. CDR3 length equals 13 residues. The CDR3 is CASSPAGPNEAFF. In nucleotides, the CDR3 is TGTGCCAGCTCACCAGCAGGGCCTAATGAAGCTTTCTTT.

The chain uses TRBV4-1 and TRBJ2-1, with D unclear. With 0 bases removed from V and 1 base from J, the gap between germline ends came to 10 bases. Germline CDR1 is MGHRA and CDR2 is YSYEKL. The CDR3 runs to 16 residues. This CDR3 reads CASSQDRQISYNEQFF. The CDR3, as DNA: TGCGCCAGCAGCCAAGATCGTCAGATTTCCTACAATGAGCAGTTCTTC.

The chain's CDR3 is CASRIPGYGGTEAFF. The CDR3 bases are TGTGCCAGCAGGATACCGGGGTACGGGGGGACTGAAGCTTTCTTT. J is TRBJ1-1 and V is TRBV7-8; tentatively, D is TRBD1 (5 bases). The length of the CDR3 is 15 residues. The ends were cut back, 6 bases at V and 5 bases at J, with 19 bases in the middle. Germline-derived CDR1 and CDR2 are SGHVS and FQNEAQ.

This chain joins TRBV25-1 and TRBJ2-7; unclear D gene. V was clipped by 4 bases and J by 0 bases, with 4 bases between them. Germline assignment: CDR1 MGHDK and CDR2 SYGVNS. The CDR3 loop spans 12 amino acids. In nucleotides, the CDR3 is TGTGCCAGCAGTGGGAGCTCCTACGAGCAGTACTTC. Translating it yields CASSGSSYEQYF.

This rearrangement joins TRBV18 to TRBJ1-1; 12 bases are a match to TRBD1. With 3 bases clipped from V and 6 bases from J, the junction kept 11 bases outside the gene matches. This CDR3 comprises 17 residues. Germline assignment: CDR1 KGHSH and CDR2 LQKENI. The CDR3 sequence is CASSPGTGGVMSPEAFF. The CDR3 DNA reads TGTGCCAGCTCACCGGGGACAGGGGGCGTTATGTCCCCTGAAGCTTTCTTT.

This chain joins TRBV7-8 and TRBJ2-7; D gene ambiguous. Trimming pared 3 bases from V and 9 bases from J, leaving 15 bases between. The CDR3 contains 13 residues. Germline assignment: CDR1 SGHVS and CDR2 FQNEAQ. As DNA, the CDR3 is TGTGCCAGCAGCTTCTCTTTGCAGGCCTCGCAGTACTTC. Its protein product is CASSFSLQASQYF.

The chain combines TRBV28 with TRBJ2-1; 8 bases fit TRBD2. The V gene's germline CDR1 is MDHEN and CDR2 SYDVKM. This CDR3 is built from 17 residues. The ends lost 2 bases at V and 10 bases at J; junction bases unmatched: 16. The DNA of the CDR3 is TGTGCCAGCAGTTTACGCCTAACCTTATGGGCGGGGGGAGAGCAGTTCTTC. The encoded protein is CASSLRLTLWAGGEQFF.